Included here is one TCR beta chain sequence, with context. Only a few counts were recorded for this clonotype. It has no known antigen specificity. Given a much more abundant clone one base away, this may be a read error. This likely comes from a read error, as the CDR3 has no conserved phenylalanine or tryptophan at its end. Naive CD8 T cell libraries were made from about 21,000 to 970,000 sorted cells using 10%, 30% or 50% of purified RNA. Naive CD8 T cells were FACS-sorted as CD8+CD4-CCR7+CD45RA+ on a BD FACSAria II into RLT Plus buffer. To test detection sensitivity, Jurkat RNA equivalent to more than 8 TCR copies was spiked into samples of roughly 18,000-1,000,000 naive CD8 T cells. Enrichment of CD8 T cells was performed with RosetteSep CD8+ T Cell Enrichment Cocktail and Ficoll-Paque, after which ACK red cell lysis was carried out. The data are from a study of molecular identifiers for immune sequencing clone quantification listed by TCRdb under 2018. Study-level background: For a replicate experiment, the RNA from either about 20,000 or 100,000 naive CD8 T cells was divided into five aliquots, and four of those aliquots went on to sequencing. CD8 T cells were used in a methods study to benchmark molecular-identifier clustering-based TCR repertoire sequencing (MIDCIRS) and TCR RNA copy counting. Study-wide conclusions, independent of this receptor: Modeling indicated around 2.7 TCR RNA copies recovered per cell, compared with about 9.7 by digital PCR, which implies a capture efficiency of around 31%. A single cell's worth of spiked-in Jurkat TCR RNA was reported detectable even among some 920,000 naive CD8 T cells. Clones above 20 RNA copies held over 97% of molecules in CMV-specific effector cells but under 1% in naive cells. When barcode sub-clustering was left out, chimeric consensus sequences inflated TCR diversity, with chimeras reaching as high as 47%. The naive libraries included spiked-in Jurkat TCR RNA (10 copies' worth), and this Jurkat TCR RNA is not part of the donor repertoire. Identical TCR molecules sharing a barcode could cause highly expanded clone sizes to be underestimated.

The CDR3 is 14 amino acids in total, end residues counted. Just CDR3 DNA is preserved here, 42 bases in frame from base 1. V was cut back by 0 bases and J by 4 bases, leaving a gap of 12 bases between them. The germline V gene (reference sequence) supplies CDR1 DFQATT and CDR2 SNEGSKA. Receptors were amplified or captured by PCR. The sequencer was a NextSeq 500. Preparation of bulk TCR libraries followed a previously described approach, with the TCR primers listed in Table S5. Purification of total RNA was performed with the Qiagen AllPrep DNA/RNA kit. Reads from multiple sequencing runs of the same library were pooled before analysis. Per the authors' processing: Only reads with exact TCR constant sequence were kept, trimmed to 150 nt, and grouped by their 12-nt molecular barcodes. Reads in each barcode group were sub-clustered using a 15% Levenshtein threshold, and a quality-weighted consensus sequence was built for each RNA molecule. Non-functional sequences were discarded, and so were lower-count sequences lying one edit away from another sequence. On the basis of fitting two negative binomial distributions, barcode sub-clusters with fewer than 20% of the maximum read count were discarded. Clones were called with MiXCR by TCRdb after fastp trimmed the public reads at Q25, and only in-frame beta chains were retained. Entries that share a CDR3 protein sequence are merged under the most common genes and DNA. Clone size and V and J calls follow TCRdb, not the original study. The sample table contains some 89,000 distinct CDR3 sequences; only one count was recorded for roughly 26% of them. The ten most abundant clones make up 0.94% of the sample.

The clonotype originates from a human donor in good health. Some libraries in this study had Jurkat cell RNA spiked in. The specimen was naive CD8+ T cells from blood, with Jurkat cell RNA spiked in. The intended sense of this specimen's cell subset or site label: FACS-sorted CD8+CD4-CCR7+CD45RA+ naive T cells. This chain joins TRBV20-1 to TRBJ1-1, with an unclear D gene assignment. This receptor has the CDR3 CSARDLGDPTEAFS. In nucleotides, the sequence is TGCAGTGCTAGAGACCTTGGGGATCCCACTGAAGCTTTCTCT.